This T cell receptor beta chain is from a study of post-analysis software for immune sequencing data. Study results and limitations: When patients were compared with controls, 5 or 6 TRBV segments were more frequent, TRBV5-6, TRBV5-1 and TRBV20-1 among them. For normalized Chao1 diversity, multiple sclerosis patients scored significantly lower than controls did.

This clonotype was detected a few times. What it binds is not known. There are 14 residues in the CDR3. Researchers reported that TCR beta cDNA libraries carried unique molecular identifiers. TCRdb re-called the PCR reads with MiXCR, one entry per CDR3 protein. The repertoire includes roughly 600,000 distinct CDR3 sequences, around 47% of them detected once, and under 2% sits in the top ten. Sequencing was carried out using blood. This clonotype was obtained from a girl aged 10 to 17 with multiple sclerosis. The genes are TRBV21-1 and TRBJ2-1. The J call is uncertain, as TRBJ2-7 better fits the DNA end. TRBV21-1 is a documented pseudogene. CDR3 sequence reads: CASKVGSSYNEQYF. As DNA, the CDR3 is TGTGCCAGCAAAGTGGGGAGCTCCTACAATGAGCAGTACTTC.